Listed below are T cell receptor beta chains from one sample, sequenced in a study of cytomegalovirus exposure and HLA in healthy donors. The repertoire was sequenced with immunoSEQ multiplex PCR; TCRdb's copy has only in-frame clones and lacks some. The table includes 150,000 to 200,000 clones, roughly 77% detected once. Specimen: PBMCs. These receptors all come from a woman aged 45 to 65 in good health and CMV-seronegative. Each CDR3 is given with its conserved first and last residue. D genes are given only for firm matches. A clone size is listed for some rows: how often the clone was seen (once, few, many), or a class if it is expanded.

J | V | size | D | CDR3 | DNA
TRBJ2-7 | TRBV2 | NA | NA | CASSPTGYEQYF | TGTGCCAGCAGCCCCACAGGGTACGAGCAGTACTTC
TRBJ2-7 | TRBV28 | NA | NA | CASRQRKLVGFEQYF | TGTGCCAGCAGGCAAAGGAAACTAGTCGGCTTCGAGCAGTACTTC
TRBJ1-5 | TRBV11-3 | NA | NA | CASYSSNQPQHF | TGTGCCAGCTACTCTTCCAATCAGCCCCAGCATTTT
TRBJ2-7 | TRBV6-6 | NA | NA | CASSYFELAGSEQYF | TGTGCCAGCAGTTACTTTGAGCTAGCCGGCAGCGAGCAGTACTTC
TRBJ2-1 | TRBV6-1 | once | TRBD2 | CASSEYGTIKYNEQFF | TGTGCCAGCAGTGAATATGGGACTATAAAATACAATGAGCAGTTCTTC
TRBJ1-1 | TRBV7-9 | once | TRBD1 | CASLRQGMNTEAFF | TGTGCCAGCCTAAGACAGGGGATGAACACTGAAGCTTTCTTT
TRBJ2-5 | TRBV5-4 | once | TRBD1 | CASSRTGGEQTQYF | TGTGCCAGCAGCCGGACAGGGGGCGAACAGACCCAGTACTTC
TRBJ2-5 | TRBV7-2 | few | NA | CASTTHRFHF | TGTGCCAGCACCACCCACCGGTTCCACTTC
TRBJ1-2 | TRBV6-1 | few | NA | CASSYARNYGYTF | TGTGCCAGCAGTTATGCCAGGAACTATGGCTACACCTTC
TRBJ2-7 | TRBV4-3 | NA | TRBD1 | CASSHATGDHEQYF | TGCGCCAGCAGCCATGCAACAGGGGACCACGAGCAGTACTTC
TRBJ2-3 | TRBV14 | NA | NA | CASSPRAYPDTQYF | TGTGCCAGCAGCCCCCGAGCTTACCCAGATACGCAGTATTTT
TRBJ2-5 | TRBV9 | NA | TRBD1 | CASSAGGQGEKTQYF | TGTGCCAGCAGCGCTGGCGGGCAGGGGGAAAAGACCCAGTACTTC
TRBJ1-1 | TRBV5-1 | few | NA | CASIPSRVGGTEAFF | TGCGCCAGCATCCCCTCTAGGGTGGGGGGCACTGAAGCTTTCTTT
TRBJ1-1 | TRBV7-3 | NA | NA | CASSLQGALNTEAFF | TGTGCCAGCAGCTTACAGGGCGCCTTGAACACTGAAGCTTTCTTT
TRBJ1-5 | TRBV6-6 | NA | NA | CASSLSGTNQPQHF | TGTGCCAGCAGTTTATCAGGGACTAATCAGCCCCAGCATTTT
TRBJ1-4 | TRBV9 | once | NA | CASSVGGGPNEKLFF | TGTGCCAGCAGCGTTGGGGGGGGTCCTAATGAAAAACTGTTTTTT
TRBJ1-1 | TRBV10-1 | NA | NA | CASSERGITEAFF | TGCGCCAGCAGTGAAAGGGGCATCACTGAAGCTTTCTTT
TRBJ2-1 | TRBV11-2 | NA | NA | CASSLDRANNEQFF | TGTGCCAGCAGCTTAGACAGGGCAAACAATGAGCAGTTCTTC
TRBJ2-3 | TRBV5-1 | few | NA | CASSLAGAGTDTQYF | TGCGCCAGCAGCTTGGCCGGAGCCGGCACAGATACGCAGTATTTT
TRBJ1-2 | TRBV5-1 | NA | NA | CASSPQAGGAKWENTF | TGCGCCAGCAGCCCACAAGCCGGGGGGGCGAAGTGGGAGAACACCTTC
TRBJ1-6 | TRBV19 | NA | NA | CASSILGSPLHF | TGTGCCAGTAGTATTTTGGGCTCACCCCTCCACTTT
TRBJ1-2 | TRBV25-1 | once | TRBD1 | CASSTPTGGDTYGYTF | TGTGCCAGCAGTACCCCGACAGGGGGCGATACCTATGGCTACACCTTC
TRBJ1-1 | TRBV7-3 | NA | NA | CASSLGQEIMNTEAFF | TGTGCCAGCAGCTTGGGACAAGAGATAATGAACACTGAAGCTTTCTTT
TRBJ2-5 | TRBV6-5 | NA | NA | CASSYEMGRTQYF | TGTGCCAGCAGTTACGAAATGGGGCGGACCCAGTACTTC
TRBJ2-7 | TRBV7-7 | NA | NA | CASSPTSGTHEQYF | TGTGCTAGCAGCCCGACTTCCGGGACACACGAGCAGTACTTC
TRBJ2-5 | TRBV6-5 | NA | TRBD2 | CASSYPNGGRGKQYF | TGTGCCAGCAGTTACCCCAATGGCGGGAGAGGAAAGCAGTACTTC
TRBJ2-2 | TRBV5-1 | NA | TRBD2 | CASSLASGSPGELFF | TGCGCCAGCAGCTTGGCTAGCGGGAGTCCCGGGGAGCTGTTTTTT
TRBJ2-1 | TRBV5-1 | NA | TRBD2 | CASTPGTSGYNEQFF | TGCGCCAGCACCCCCGGGACTAGCGGTTACAATGAGCAGTTCTTC
TRBJ1-3 | TRBV6-6 | few | TRBD1 | CASSYAAGGAGNTIYF | TGTGCCAGCAGTTACGCAGCAGGGGGAGCTGGAAACACCATATATTTT
TRBJ1-4 | TRBV2 | NA | TRBD1 | CASSGGTGEKLFF | TGTGCCAGCAGTGGGGGGACAGGCGAAAAACTGTTTTTT